This TCR beta chain was captured by sequencing in a study of T cell responses to AZD1222 COVID-19 vaccine. The study, taken as a whole, reports: Clonal diversity was possibly underestimated, and white British individuals and females predominated among donors. Researchers report vaccine-associated CD4 TCRs spanning spike, with dominance at 160-218 and 743-854. The study sampled repertoires only after the peak T cell response. Targeting of unmutated variant regions was reportedly seen in nearly half of spike-specific TCRs.

The CDR3 has 16 residues. Looked up from germline, CDR1 is LNHDA and CDR2 is SQIVND (reference sequence). V shed 3 bases, J shed 1 base, and the junction held 3 bases outside the gene matches. Sequenced by immunoSEQ multiplex PCR; TCRdb stores in-frame clones only, minus some. Among about 170,000 clones listed, about nine tenths were seen once. As for this clone: Its antigen is not identified.

The source of this sequence is an adult in good health. The material was peripheral blood, obtained on day 0 of AZD1222 vaccination. The rearrangement joins TRBV19 to TRBJ2-5, with TRBD2 identical over 12 bases. The CDR3 protein is CASSIETSGGQETQYF. The CDR3 DNA reads TGTGCCAGTAGTATCGAGACTAGCGGGGGCCAAGAGACCCAGTACTTC.